These 30 T cell receptor beta chains originate from one sample sequenced in a study of cytomegalovirus exposure and HLA in healthy donors. PCR involved 60 Vbeta and 13 Jbeta primers. Clones were sequenced by immunoSEQ multiplex PCR, and TCRdb holds only the in-frame ones, with some missing. In the table there are 180,000 or so clones, around a tenth of which are singletons. The sample consisted of PBMCs. The receptors were gathered from a woman aged 25 to 39 in good health and CMV-seropositive.

The chain combines TRBV7-9 with TRBJ1-2, with 9 bases fitting TRBD1. Trimming at V came to 2 bases and at J to 8 bases, leaving 6 bases not matched to a gene. The CDR3 has 14 residues. Per the germline V gene, CDR1 is SEHNR and CDR2 is FQNEAQ (reference sequence). The CDR3 reads CASSLLNRGQGYTF. In nucleotides, the CDR3 is TGTGCCAGCAGCTTATTGAACAGGGGGCAGGGCTACACCTTC. The full variable domain, rest sourced from reference TRBV7-9 and TRBJ1-2, is DTGVSQNPRHKITKRGQNVTFRCDPISEHNRLYWYRQTLGQGPEFLTYFQNEAQLEKSRLLSDRFSAERPKGSFSTLEIQRTEQGDSAMYLCASSLLNRGQGYTFGSGTRLTVV.

V is TRBV5-1 and J is TRBJ2-2; TRBD1 is a possible D gene (5 bases). Germline V gives CDR1 SGHRS, CDR2 YFSETQ. This CDR3 contains 15 residues. V was pared by 0 bases and J by 2 bases, with 8 bases between. The CDR3 loop reads CASSLEGANTGELFF. The CDR3 DNA sequence: TGCGCCAGCAGCTTGGAAGGGGCTAACACCGGGGAGCTGTTTTTT.

The rearrangement uses TRBV29-1 and TRBJ2-1; D perhaps matches TRBD1 (5 bases). Germline values: CDR1 SQVTM, CDR2 ANQGSEA. The CDR3 has 12 amino acids. V was shortened by 6 bases and J by 6 bases, with 12 bases between the two germline ends. CDR3 DNA: TGCAGCGTCCCTCCAAGGGGCAATGAGCAGTTCTTC. It translates to CSVPPRGNEQFF.

The V gene is TRBV30, the J gene TRBJ2-2; 8 bases are shared with TRBD1. CDR3 length: 14 amino acids. V shed 3 bases and J 7 bases; nucleotides not matched to a gene: 7. The germline V gene has CDR1 GTSNPN and CDR2 SVGIG (reference sequence). This CDR3 reads CAWSGQGEYGELFF. The CDR3 DNA follows: TGTGCCTGGAGCGGACAGGGAGAATACGGGGAGCTGTTTTTT.

This chain uses TRBV14 with TRBJ2-3; 8 bases are shared with TRBD2. The CDR3 covers 19 residues. V gave up 3 bases and J gave up 1 base; unmatched junction bases: 15. Germline V CDR1 and CDR2: SGHDN, FVKESK. The CDR3 spells CASSHDVGEREIGTDTQYF. For the CDR3, the DNA is TGTGCCAGCAGCCACGACGTTGGCGAGCGGGAGATTGGCACAGATACGCAGTATTTT.

The chain carries TRBV18 and TRBJ2-6; 7 nucleotides align to TRBD1. CDR3 size: 20 residues. The V gene's germline CDR1 is KGHSH and CDR2 LQKENI. The junction had 17 bases not matched to a gene; V was cut back by 6 bases and J by 0 bases. The CDR3 nucleotides read TGTGCCAGCTCCTCTAGGGATCGGGACAGCTTTAACTCTGGGGCCAACGTCCTGACTTTC. Its translation is CASSSRDRDSFNSGANVLTF.

Comments on this clone: Different DNA sequences within this sample yield the same CDR3. This chain links TRBV5-4 with TRBJ2-7; 10 nucleotides match TRBD2. Germline CDR1 SGHNT, CDR2 YYREEE (reference sequence). The CDR3 consists of 15 residues. With 4 bases clipped from V and 3 bases from J, the junction kept 7 bases outside the gene matches. The CDR3 reads CASSPRLAGSYEQYF. The CDR3 nucleotides are TGTGCCAGCAGCCCAAGACTAGCGGGTAGCTACGAGCAGTACTTC.

The CDR3, as DNA: TGTGCCAGCAGCTCCTCTCTAGGTAGCGGGAGGGAAAATCACAATGAGCAGTTCTTC. Protein sequence: CASSSSLGSGRENHNEQFF. The chain joins TRBV13 to TRBJ2-1; 11 nucleotides line up with TRBD2. Per germline, CDR1 PRHDT and CDR2 FYEKMQ (reference sequence). This CDR3 spans 19 amino acids. The J segment lost 5 bases and the V segment lost 4 bases, leaving 16 bases of the junction unmatched. Full variable domain (missing parts from reference TRBV13 and TRBJ2-1): AAGVIQSPRHLIKEKRETATLKCYPIPRHDTVYWYQQGPGQDPQFLISFYEKMQSDKGSIPDRFSAQQFSDYHSELNMSSLELGDSALYFCASSSSLGSGRENHNEQFFGPGTRLTVL.

This clone was counted between two and nine times. The V call is TRBV15, the J call TRBJ2-5, with D unresolved. The germline V gene encodes CDR1 LNHNV and CDR2 YYDKDF (reference sequence). There are 15 residues in the CDR3. Trimming left V 1 base short and J 2 bases short, with 11 bases between. The CDR3 reads CATSRGLKQQETQYF. Here the CDR3 DNA reads TGTGCCACCAGCAGAGGTCTCAAACAACAAGAGACCCAGTACTTC.

This clone has more than one count but fewer than ten. V usage is TRBV27 and J usage is TRBJ2-1; the D gene is possibly TRBD2 (6 bases). V dropped 3 bases and J dropped 2 bases, with 14 bases sitting between them. Germline values: CDR1 MNHEY, CDR2 SMNVEV (reference sequence). The CDR3 sequence is 16 residues long. Here the CDR3 reads CASSFWAGSPYNEQFF. The CDR3 bases are TGTGCCAGCAGTTTTTGGGCGGGAAGTCCCTACAATGAGCAGTTCTTC.

This clone was picked up a small number of times. V gene TRBV5-1 combines with J gene TRBJ2-3, with a tentative D call TRBD2 (6 bases). The ends were cut back, 7 bases at V and 6 bases at J, with 18 bases in the middle. The germline V gene encodes CDR1 SGHRS and CDR2 YFSETQ. The CDR3 runs to 14 residues. In DNA form, the CDR3 reads TGCGCCAGCGGGCGGGACGGGGGATATGATACGCAGTATTTT. This gives the protein CASGRDGGYDTQYF.

V usage is TRBV27 and J usage is TRBJ1-3; the match to TRBD1 covers 8 bases. Germline values: CDR1 MNHEY, CDR2 SMNVEV (reference sequence). J gave up 2 bases and V 5 bases, and 5 bases lay outside the gene matches. This CDR3 spans 15 amino acids. The CDR3 spells CASSPGQAPGNTIYF. The CDR3 DNA is TGTGCCAGCAGTCCGGGACAGGCTCCTGGAAACACCATATATTTT.

V usage is TRBV5-6 and J usage is TRBJ2-7; 10 nucleotides match TRBD1. The ends lost 0 bases at V and 7 bases at J; junction bases unmatched: 1. CDR1 SGHDT and CDR2 YYEEEE come from the germline V gene. The CDR3 sequence is 13 residues long. The CDR3 nucleotides are TGTGCCAGCAGCTTGGGGACAGGGGGTGAGCAGTACTTC. Its translation is CASSLGTGGEQYF.

The chain links TRBV19 to TRBJ2-7, with D possibly TRBD1 on 5 matching bases. Trimming shortened V by 3 bases and J by 4 bases, and 7 bases separated the two germline ends. In germline, CDR1 is LNHDA, CDR2 SQIVND (reference sequence). The CDR3 sequence is 12 residues long. The CDR3 loop reads CASSMGPYEQYF. The CDR3 coding sequence is TGTGCCAGTAGTATGGGGCCTTACGAGCAGTACTTC. The whole variable domain, remainder taken from reference TRBV19 and TRBJ2-7, is DGGITQSPKYLFRKEGQNVTLSCEQNLNHDAMYWYRQDPGQGLRLIYYSQIVNDFQKGDIAEGYSVSREKKESFPLTVTSAQKNPTAFYLCASSMGPYEQYFGPGTRLTVT.

The chain recombines TRBV7-9 with TRBJ2-2; possible D gene TRBD1, 6 bases. This CDR3 comprises 15 residues. The V gene's germline CDR1 is SEHNR and CDR2 FQNEAQ (reference sequence). V gave up 2 bases and J gave up 2 bases, with 9 bases separating them. The CDR3 region has the DNA TGTGCCAGCAGCTTATCCAGGGGAAACACCGGGGAGCTGTTTTTT. Its protein is CASSLSRGNTGELFF.

This clone was detected a few times. The chain recombines TRBV2 with TRBJ2-5; weak D call: TRBD1 (5 bases). The germline V gene encodes CDR1 SNHLY and CDR2 FYNNEI. The V gene lost 0 bases and the J gene lost 8 bases, with 16 bases spanning the gap. This CDR3 has 15 amino acids. The CDR3 DNA reads TGTGCCAGCAGTGAAGCCCTACAGGCCCAAGGAACCCAGTACTTC. Its protein is CASSEALQAQGTQYF. Using reference TRBV2 and TRBJ2-5 for the parts outside the CDR3, the full variable domain is EPEVTQTPSHQVTQMGQEVILRCVPISNHLYFYWYRQILGQKVEFLVSFYNNEISEKSEIFDDQFSVERPDGSNFTLKIRSTKLEDSAMYFCASSEALQAQGTQYFGPGTRLLVL.

The CDR3, as DNA: TGCGCCAGCAGCCTGACTAGCGGGAACAACGAGCAGTACTTC. Translated, it gives CASSLTSGNNEQYF. V is TRBV5-1 and J is TRBJ2-7, with 11 bases lining up with TRBD2. CDR3 length: 14 residues. Germline lookup yields CDR1 SGHRS and CDR2 YFSETQ. V trimming: 4 bases; J trimming: 5 bases; junction bases outside the gene matches: 5.

This clone was picked up a small number of times. The V and J genes are TRBV25-1 and TRBJ2-5; 10 bases align to TRBD2. The last part of the DNA fits TRBJ2-7 better; the J call may be wrong. The CDR3 totals 14 residues. CDR1 and CDR2 from the germline V gene are MGHDK and SYGVNS. This CDR3 is CASSASGSMYEQYF. The CDR3 DNA reads TGTGCCAGCAGTGCTAGCGGGAGCATGTACGAGCAGTACTTC.

V gene TRBV6-5 combines with J gene TRBJ2-1; 10 nucleotides match TRBD2. CDR1 and CDR2 from the germline V gene are MNHEY and SVGAGI. The ends lost 6 bases at V and 12 bases at J; junction bases unmatched: 11. CDR3 length: 14 residues. CDR3 protein: CASRTSGNHLGQFF. CDR3 bases: TGTGCCAGCAGAACTAGCGGGAACCATCTAGGGCAGTTCTTC.

The rearrangement uses TRBV2 and TRBJ2-3, with TRBD2 identical over 11 bases. There are 19 residues in the CDR3. Germline CDR1 SNHLY, CDR2 FYNNEI. V shed 0 bases and J 0 bases; nucleotides not matched to a gene: 8. CDR3 coding DNA: TGTGCCAGCAGTGAAGCCGGTAGCGGGAGGGCCTCTAGCACAGATACGCAGTATTTT. It is translated as CASSEAGSGRASSTDTQYF.

The genes are TRBV27 and TRBJ2-7, with TRBD1 matching 8 bases. V gave up 3 bases and J gave up 5 bases; unmatched junction bases: 12. This CDR3 has 16 amino acids. Germline CDR1 reads MNHEY; CDR2 reads SMNVEV (reference sequence). The CDR3 region is CASSFRTGPTPDEQYF. DNA of the CDR3: TGTGCCAGCAGTTTTAGGACAGGGCCAACCCCCGACGAGCAGTACTTC.

The chain is built from TRBV5-6 and TRBJ1-3, with D perhaps TRBD1 (5 bases). CDR1 and CDR2 (germline): SGHDT, YYEEEE. The germline V and J ends were trimmed by 1 base and 2 bases, with 13 bases remaining between them. This CDR3 is built from 16 residues. The CDR3 sequence is CASSLRRGVAGNTIYF. The CDR3 nucleotides read TGTGCCAGCAGCTTGCGGCGGGGGGTGGCTGGAAACACCATATATTTT. Full variable domain (rest looked up from reference TRBV5-6 and TRBJ1-3): DAGVTQSPTHLIKTRGQQVTLRCSPKSGHDTVSWYQQALGQGPQFIFQYYEEEERQRGNFPDRFSGHQFPNYSSELNVNALLLGDSALYLCASSLRRGVAGNTIYFGEGSWLTVV.

This clone was seen only a few times. This chain links TRBV5-8 with TRBJ2-1, with a tentative D call TRBD2 (6 bases). The germline V gene encodes CDR1 SGHTS and CDR2 YDEGEE. The CDR3 is 17 residues long. Trimming took 1 base from V and 5 from J, leaving 19 bases between them. In nucleotides, the CDR3 is TGTGCCAGCAGCTTGCGCTTCAGCGCGGGACTCAACAATGAGCAGTTCTTC. Protein product: CASSLRFSAGLNNEQFF.

The chain couples TRBV7-2 to TRBJ2-5, with D tentatively TRBD2 (6 bases). V was shortened by 2 bases and J by 6 bases, with 19 bases between the two germline ends. The length of the CDR3 is 16 residues. Germline V gene sequence: CDR1 SGHTA, CDR2 FQGNSA. CDR3 sequence: CASSLSGSSVEKTQYF. For the CDR3, the DNA is TGTGCCAGCAGCTTAAGTGGGTCTAGCGTTGAAAAGACCCAGTACTTC.

The chain is built from TRBV5-4 and TRBJ2-1, with TRBD2 matching 11 bases. The CDR3 spans 15 residues. Trimming removed 4 bases from V and 3 bases from J; junction bases left unmatched: 3. Germline-derived CDR1 and CDR2 are SGHNT and YYREEE (reference sequence). The CDR3 reads CASSPSGGIYNEQFF. CDR3 bases: TGTGCCAGCAGCCCTAGCGGGGGGATCTACAATGAGCAGTTCTTC. Full variable domain (rest looked up from reference TRBV5-4 and TRBJ2-1): ETGVTQSPTHLIKTRGQQVTLRCSSQSGHNTVSWYQQALGQGPQFIFQYYREEENGRGNFPPRFSGLQFPNYSSELNVNALELDDSALYLCASSPSGGIYNEQFFGPGTRLTVL.

This rearrangement joins TRBV6-5 to TRBJ1-5, with 9 bases aligning to TRBD1. J lost 7 bases, V lost 3 bases, and 10 bases had no gene match. From germline, CDR1 is MNHEY and CDR2 SVGAGI. The CDR3 sequence is 16 residues long. Here the CDR3 DNA reads TGTGCCAGCAGTTATAGGGCACAGGGGGCTGGACAGCCCCAGCATTTT. Residues: CASSYRAQGAGQPQHF.

This clone was detected only a few times. The rearrangement joins TRBV18 to TRBJ1-4; 9 bases match TRBD1. V lost 6 bases and J lost 6; bases outside the gene matches: 5. CDR1 KGHSH and CDR2 LQKENI come from the germline V gene. CDR3 length equals 14 residues. In DNA, the CDR3 is TGTGCCAGCTCCCCGGGACAGGGAGATGAAAAACTGTTTTTT. Its translation: CASSPGQGDEKLFF.

This clone appeared once. The V and J genes are TRBV7-6 and TRBJ1-1; 8 nucleotides align to TRBD1. V was pared by 4 bases and J by 1 base, with 5 bases of the junction left unmatched. This CDR3 spans 15 amino acids. The V gene's germline CDR1 is SGHVS and CDR2 FNYEAQ. The CDR3 sequence is CASSYPTGENTEAFF. In nucleotides, the CDR3 is TGTGCCAGCAGCTATCCGACAGGGGAGAACACTGAAGCTTTCTTT.

This clone was seen a few times. This rearrangement joins TRBV5-1 to TRBJ2-1; D might be TRBD2 (6 bases). Germline V gene lookup returns CDR1 SGHRS and CDR2 YFSETQ. V was cut by 7 bases and J by 8 bases, with 22 bases left in between. This CDR3 spans 15 amino acids. CDR3 amino acids: CASSWGEAGIDEQFF. As DNA, the CDR3 is TGCGCCAGCTCCTGGGGGGAGGCGGGCATTGATGAGCAGTTCTTC.

V and J are TRBV18 and TRBJ1-5; 7 nucleotides agree with TRBD1. This CDR3 spans 14 amino acids. Looked up from germline, CDR1 is KGHSH and CDR2 is LQKENI. V gave up 1 base and J gave up 3 bases; unmatched junction bases: 0. DNA for the CDR3: TGTGCCAGCTCACCACAGGGGGCCAATCAGCCCCAGCATTTT. Amino acids: CASSPQGANQPQHF.